The 7 T cell receptor beta chains below come from one sample, sequenced in a study of T cell responses to AZD1222 COVID-19 vaccine. The protocol was immunoSEQ multiplex PCR, while the TCRdb copy is restricted to in-frame clones and leaves out a portion. There are some 96,000 clones in the sample; about 88% occur only once, and approximately 2.8% lies in the top ten. Sample: peripheral blood, taken on day 0 of AZD1222 vaccination. The source of these receptors is an adult in good health.

This clone was seen once. The chain recombines TRBV27 with TRBJ1-1; no clear D. V lost 0 bases to trimming and J lost 1 base, with 6 bases between them. The CDR3 covers 14 residues. Germline assignment: CDR1 MNHEY and CDR2 SMNVEV (reference sequence). CDR3 nucleotide sequence: TGTGCCAGCAGTTTATCGGGAGCGAACACTGAAGCTTTCTTT. This codes for CASSLSGANTEAFF.

J is TRBJ1-1 and V is TRBV11-2, with TRBD1 matching 9 bases. J gave up 0 bases and V 5 bases, and 13 bases lay outside the gene matches. Germline CDR1 and CDR2: SGHAT and FQNNGV. This CDR3 region has 18 residues. The CDR3 region is CASSPRDREFRMNTEAFF. CDR3 DNA sequence: TGTGCCAGCAGCCCTCGGGACAGGGAGTTTCGGATGAACACTGAAGCTTTCTTT.

The genes are TRBV6-5 and TRBJ1-6; maybe TRBD1 (6 bases). The CDR3 covers 13 residues. CDR1 is MNHEY and CDR2 is SVGAGI in the germline V gene. Trimming left V 6 bases short and J 10 bases short, with 13 bases between. Here the CDR3 reads CASSGGGQSPLHF. Here the CDR3 DNA reads TGTGCCAGCAGCGGGGGGGGGCAATCACCCCTCCACTTT.

The chain has TRBV3-1 (or the pseudogene TRBV3-2) and TRBJ1-5, with D hard to call. Germline CDR1 is LGHDT and CDR2 is YNNKEL (reference sequence). The CDR3 has 13 amino acids. V was pared by 1 base and J by 7 bases, with 8 bases between. The CDR3 sequence is CASSQGSYQPQHF. DNA of the CDR3: TGTGCCAGCAGCCAAGGGTCCTACCAGCCCCAGCATTTT.

V usage is TRBV20-1 and J usage is TRBJ2-3, with 7 positions matching TRBD1. Trimming cost V 6 bases and J 5 bases; bases outside gene matches: 2. This CDR3 comprises 11 residues. The germline CDR1 and CDR2 sequences are DFQATT and SNEGSKA (reference sequence). The CDR3 here is CSANRGDTQYF. The CDR3 DNA reads TGCAGTGCAAACAGGGGAGATACGCAGTATTTT.

CDR3 residues: CASSPRVDSNTEAFF. The CDR3 DNA sequence: TGTGCCAGCTCACCAAGAGTGGATTCGAACACTGAAGCTTTCTTT. The chain is built from TRBV18 and TRBJ1-1; D is unclear. CDR3 length equals 15 residues. V was shortened by 2 bases and J by 1 base, with 11 bases between the two germline ends. Per germline, CDR1 KGHSH and CDR2 LQKENI.

The rearrangement joins TRBV7-2 to TRBJ2-3; no clear D. This CDR3 is built from 15 residues. CDR1 and CDR2 from the germline V gene are SGHTA and FQGNSA. The V end lost 5 bases, the J end lost 2 bases, and 14 bases lay between the germline ends. The DNA of the CDR3 is TGTGCCAGCAGCCCCGGTAACGGCCCCACAGATACGCAGTATTTT. Protein sequence: CASSPGNGPTDTQYF.